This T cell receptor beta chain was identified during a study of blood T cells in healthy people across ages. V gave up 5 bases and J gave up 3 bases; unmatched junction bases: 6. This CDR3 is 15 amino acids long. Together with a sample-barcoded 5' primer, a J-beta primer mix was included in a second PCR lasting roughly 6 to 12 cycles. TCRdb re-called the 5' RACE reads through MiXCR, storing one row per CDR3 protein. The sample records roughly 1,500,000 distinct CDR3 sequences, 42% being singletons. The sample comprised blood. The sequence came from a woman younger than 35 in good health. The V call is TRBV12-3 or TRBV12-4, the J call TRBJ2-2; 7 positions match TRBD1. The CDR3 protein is CASSPGDRDTGELFF. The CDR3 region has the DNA TGTGCCAGCAGTCCCGGAGACAGGGACACCGGGGAGCTGTTTTTT.